A selection of T cell receptor beta chains follows, all from one sample in a study of cytomegalovirus exposure and HLA in healthy donors. The table came from immunoSEQ multiplex PCR; TCRdb's copy has only in-frame clones and leaves some out. Of under 75,000 clones detected, around 86% appear once; the ten largest clones hold 1.5% to 2.5%. Sequences were obtained from PBMCs. These receptors were obtained from a woman in her 30s in good health and CMV-seronegative. CDR3s include the opening cysteine and the closing phenylalanine or tryptophan. D genes are given only for firm matches.

TRBJ1-6 - TRBV7-9 CASSVGGRNSPLHF TGTGCCAGCAGCGTGGGAGGGAGGAATTCACCCCTCCACTTT
TRBJ1-1 - TRBV19 CASSIWGPYTEAFF TGTGCCAGTAGTATTTGGGGGCCCTACACTGAAGCTTTCTTT
TRBJ2-2 TRBD2 TRBV18 CASSLTTSGRALVFGRTGELFF TGTGCCAGCTCACTTACTACTAGCGGGAGGGCCTTGGTCTTCGGGCGAACCGGGGAGCTGTTTTTT
TRBJ2-7 TRBD2 TRBV7-9 CASSSTSGSIYEQYF TGTGCCAGCAGCTCCACTAGCGGGAGCATCTACGAGCAGTACTTC
TRBJ1-2 TRBD1 TRBV30 CAWTTGGNYGYTF TGTGCCTGGACAACAGGGGGCAACTATGGCTACACCTTC
TRBJ2-2 TRBD1 TRBV7-2 CASRRDRASTGELFF TGTGCCAGCAGACGGGACAGGGCAAGCACCGGGGAGCTGTTTTTT
TRBJ2-7 - TRBV30 CAWNRGNTGSGLVQYF TGTGCCTGGAACAGGGGCAACACAGGGTCGGGACTAGTTCAGTACTTC
TRBJ2-1 TRBD2 TRBV27 CASRGLAGGPSQIGNEQFF TGTGCCAGTAGGGGACTAGCGGGGGGGCCCTCACAGATTGGGAATGAGCAGTTCTTC
TRBJ1-5 TRBD1 TRBV10-3 CAISDLGQGGQPQHF TGTGCCATCAGTGATCTAGGACAGGGTGGGCAGCCCCAGCATTTT
TRBJ2-3 - TRBV19 CASSMRTDTQYF TGTGCCAGTAGTATGCGGACAGATACGCAGTATTTT
TRBJ2-1 TRBD2 TRBV7-7 CASSPGLAAYNEQFF TGTGCTAGCAGCCCTGGACTAGCGGCATACAATGAGCAGTTCTTC